This TCR beta chain stems from a study of T cells after yellow fever vaccination. There are many counts of this clonotype. V shed 5 bases and J shed 2 bases, with 13 bases lying between them. The CDR3 length is 15 residues. Germline CDR1 is LNHDA and CDR2 is SQIVND (reference sequence). A single record per CDR3 protein comes from TCRdb applying MiXCR to the 5' RACE reads. The profile shows about 12,000 distinct CDR3 sequences, about 5% of them singletons. The chain carries TRBV19 and TRBJ1-5, with D unresolved. This TCR derives from a man aged 25 to 40 who received the YFV17D yellow fever vaccine. The sample was PBMCs, either bulk or a sorted T-cell subset (CD4+, CD8+, memory, or dextramer-sorted; not recorded which), taken on the day of the yellow fever booster vaccination. The CDR3 bases are TGTGCCAGTAGTTCGGGGAGGGTTGGCAATCAGCCCCAGCATTTT. It codes for CASSSGRVGNQPQHF.